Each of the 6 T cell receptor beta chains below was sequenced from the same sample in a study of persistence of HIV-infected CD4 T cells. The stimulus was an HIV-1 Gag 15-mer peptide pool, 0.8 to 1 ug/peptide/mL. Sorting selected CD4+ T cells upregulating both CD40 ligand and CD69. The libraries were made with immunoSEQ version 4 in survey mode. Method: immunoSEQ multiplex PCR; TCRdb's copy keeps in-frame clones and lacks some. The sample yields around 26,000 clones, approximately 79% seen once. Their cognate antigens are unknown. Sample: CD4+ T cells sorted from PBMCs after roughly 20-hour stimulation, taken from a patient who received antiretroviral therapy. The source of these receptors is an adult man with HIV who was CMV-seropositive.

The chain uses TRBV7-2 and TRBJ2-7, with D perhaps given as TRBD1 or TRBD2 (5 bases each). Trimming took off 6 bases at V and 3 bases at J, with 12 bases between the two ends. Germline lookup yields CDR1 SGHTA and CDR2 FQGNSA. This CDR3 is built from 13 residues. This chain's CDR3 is CASSRDGRYEQYF. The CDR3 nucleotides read TGTGCCAGCAGTCGGGACGGACGCTACGAGCAGTACTTC.

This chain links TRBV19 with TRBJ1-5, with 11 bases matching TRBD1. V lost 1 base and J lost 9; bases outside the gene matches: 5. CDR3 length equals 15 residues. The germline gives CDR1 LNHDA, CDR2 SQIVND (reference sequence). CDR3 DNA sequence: TGTGCCAGTAGTATAGCCGGGACAGGGGGGCCGCCCCAGCATTTT. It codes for CASSIAGTGGPPQHF. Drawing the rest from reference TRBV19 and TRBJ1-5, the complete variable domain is DGGITQSPKYLFRKEGQNVTLSCEQNLNHDAMYWYRQDPGQGLRLIYYSQIVNDFQKGDIAEGYSVSREKKESFPLTVTSAQKNPTAFYLCASSIAGTGGPPQHFGDGTRLSIL.

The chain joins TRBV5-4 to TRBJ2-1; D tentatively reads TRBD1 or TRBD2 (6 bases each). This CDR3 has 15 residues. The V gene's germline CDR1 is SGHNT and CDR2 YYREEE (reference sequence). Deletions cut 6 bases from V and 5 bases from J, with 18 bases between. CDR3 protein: CASTPPWGANNEQFF. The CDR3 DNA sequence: TGTGCCAGCACCCCTCCCTGGGGGGCCAACAATGAGCAGTTCTTC.

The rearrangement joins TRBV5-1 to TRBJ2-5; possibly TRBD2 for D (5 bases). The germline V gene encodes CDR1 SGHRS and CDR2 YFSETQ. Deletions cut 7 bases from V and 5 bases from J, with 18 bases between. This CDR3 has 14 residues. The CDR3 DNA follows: TGCGCCAGCCGGGAATCAGGTTCGAGGGAGACCCAGTACTTC. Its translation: CASRESGSRETQYF.

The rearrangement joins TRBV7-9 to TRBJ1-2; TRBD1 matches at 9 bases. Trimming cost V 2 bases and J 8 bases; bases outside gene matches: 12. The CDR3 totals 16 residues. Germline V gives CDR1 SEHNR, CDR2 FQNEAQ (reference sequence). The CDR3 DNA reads TGTGCCAGCAGCTTATTCCCCCGGGACAGGGTAGGCGGCTACACCTTC. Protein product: CASSLFPRDRVGGYTF.

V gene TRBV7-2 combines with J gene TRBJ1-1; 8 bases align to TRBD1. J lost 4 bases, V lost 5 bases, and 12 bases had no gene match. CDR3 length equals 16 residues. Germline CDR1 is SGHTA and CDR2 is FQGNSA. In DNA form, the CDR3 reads TGTGCCAGCAGCGAGAGGGCAGGGGGCATAGGCACTGAAGCTTTCTTT. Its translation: CASSERAGGIGTEAFF.